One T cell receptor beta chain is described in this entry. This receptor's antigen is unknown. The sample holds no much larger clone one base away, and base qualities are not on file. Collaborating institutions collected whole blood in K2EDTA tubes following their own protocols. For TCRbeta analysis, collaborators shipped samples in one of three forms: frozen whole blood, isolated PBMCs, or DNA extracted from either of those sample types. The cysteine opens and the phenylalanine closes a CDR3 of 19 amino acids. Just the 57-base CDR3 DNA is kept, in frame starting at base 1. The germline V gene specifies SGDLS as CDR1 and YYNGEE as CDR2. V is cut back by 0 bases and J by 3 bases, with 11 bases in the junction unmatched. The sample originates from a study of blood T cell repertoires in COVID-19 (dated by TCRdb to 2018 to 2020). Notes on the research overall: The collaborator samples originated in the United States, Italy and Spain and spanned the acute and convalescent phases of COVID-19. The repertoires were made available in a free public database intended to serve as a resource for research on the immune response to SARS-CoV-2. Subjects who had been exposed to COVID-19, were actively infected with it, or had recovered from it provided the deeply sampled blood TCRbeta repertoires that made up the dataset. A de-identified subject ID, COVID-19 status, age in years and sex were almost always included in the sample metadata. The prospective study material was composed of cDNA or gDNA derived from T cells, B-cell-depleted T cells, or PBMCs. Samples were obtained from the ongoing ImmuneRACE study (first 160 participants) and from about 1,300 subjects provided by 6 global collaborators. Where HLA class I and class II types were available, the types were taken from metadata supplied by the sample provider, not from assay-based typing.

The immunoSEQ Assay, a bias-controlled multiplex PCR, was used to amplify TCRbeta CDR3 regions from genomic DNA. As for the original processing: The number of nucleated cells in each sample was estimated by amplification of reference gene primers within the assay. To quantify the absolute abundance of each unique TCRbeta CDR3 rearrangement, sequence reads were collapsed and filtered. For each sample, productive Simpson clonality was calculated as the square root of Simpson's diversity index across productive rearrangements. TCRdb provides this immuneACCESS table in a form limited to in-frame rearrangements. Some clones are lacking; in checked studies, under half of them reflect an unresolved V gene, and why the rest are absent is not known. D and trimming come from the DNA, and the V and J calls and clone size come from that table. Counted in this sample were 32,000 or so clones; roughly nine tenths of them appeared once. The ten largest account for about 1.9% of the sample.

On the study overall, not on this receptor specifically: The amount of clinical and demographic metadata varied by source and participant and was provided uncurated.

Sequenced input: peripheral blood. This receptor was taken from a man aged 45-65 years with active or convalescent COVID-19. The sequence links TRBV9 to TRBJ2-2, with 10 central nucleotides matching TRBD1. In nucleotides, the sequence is TGTGCCAGCAGCGTAGCTGGACAGGGGGGGCTACCCTACACCGGGGAGCTGTTTTTT. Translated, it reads CASSVAGQGGLPYTGELFF.